This TCR beta chain was retrieved from a study of T cell repertoires in cytomegalovirus infection. Turning to the study itself: HLA-C-restricted CMV epitopes, recently identified, and well-studied HLA-B-restricted ones were used by the study. CMV infection together with matching HLA type was indicated by public TCR beta signatures.

TCRdb processed the reads anew with MiXCR; each CDR3 protein has one entry. Of 700,000 to 850,000 distinct CDR3 sequences in the sample, about 33% were seen once. General study points: Summed public TCR beta family frequency identified CMV carriers bearing the relevant HLA.

The CDR3 is 15 residues long. Unmatched junction bases numbered 3, after V lost 1 base and J lost 2 bases. Germline CDR1 reads SGHAT; CDR2 reads FQDESV (reference sequence). This clonotype was counted many times. What it binds is not known. The V and J genes are TRBV11-1 and TRBJ2-3; 7 bases align to TRBD1. This TCR came from a human donor in good health (CMV status not recorded). Some clones in this sample may be carry-over from other donors' samples. This sample comprised cultured CD8+ T cells from PBMCs, obtained from culture after CMV antigen stimulation. The CDR3 is CASSLGDRYTDTQYF. CDR3 in DNA: TGTGCCAGCAGCTTAGGGGACAGATACACAGATACGCAGTATTTT.